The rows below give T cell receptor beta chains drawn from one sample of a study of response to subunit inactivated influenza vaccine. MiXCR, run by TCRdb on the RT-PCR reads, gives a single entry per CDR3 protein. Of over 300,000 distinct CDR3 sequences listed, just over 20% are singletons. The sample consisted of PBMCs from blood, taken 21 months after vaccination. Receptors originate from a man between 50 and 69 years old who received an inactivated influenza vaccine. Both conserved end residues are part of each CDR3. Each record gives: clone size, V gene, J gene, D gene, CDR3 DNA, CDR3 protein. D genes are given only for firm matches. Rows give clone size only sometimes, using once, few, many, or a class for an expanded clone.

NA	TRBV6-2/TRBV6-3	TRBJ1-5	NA	TGTGCCAGCAGTTTCCCCTCAGCGGCCCGCAATCAGCCCCAGCATTTT	CASSFPSAARNQPQHF
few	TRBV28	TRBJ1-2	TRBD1	TGTGCCAGCAGTATTGGACAGGGAAGTTGGGGTGGCTACACCTTC	CASSIGQGSWGGYTF
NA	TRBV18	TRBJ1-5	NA	TGTGCCAGCTCAGCGGAACAGGGTAGCAATCAGCCCCAGCATTTT	CASSAEQGSNQPQHF
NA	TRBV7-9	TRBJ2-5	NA	TGTGCCAGCAGCTCCCGGACTGAAAAAGAGACCCAGTACTTC	CASSSRTEKETQYF
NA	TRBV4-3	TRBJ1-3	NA	TGCGCCAGCAGCCAAACGGGAGTTGGAAACACCATATATTTT	CASSQTGVGNTIYF
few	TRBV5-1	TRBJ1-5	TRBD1	TGCGCCAGCAGCCCCAGGGGACAGGGAAATGAGCCCCAGCATTTT	CASSPRGQGNEPQHF
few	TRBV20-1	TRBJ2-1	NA	TGCAGTCCCACAGACAATGAGCAGTTCTTC	CSPTDNEQFF
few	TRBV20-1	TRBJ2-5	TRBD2	TGCAGTGCTAGAGATCCTCGCAGACTAGCGGGTTCCGAGACCCAGTACTTC	CSARDPRRLAGSETQYF
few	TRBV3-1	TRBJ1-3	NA	TGTGCCAGCAGCCAATGGGACGTCGCGCTCTCTGGAAACACCATATATTTT	CASSQWDVALSGNTIYF
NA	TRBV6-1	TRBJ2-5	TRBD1	TGTGCCAGCAGCCCCACACAGGGGGCAAAGACCCAGTACTTC	CASSPTQGAKTQYF
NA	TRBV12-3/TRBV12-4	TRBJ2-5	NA	TGTGCCAGCAGACAGGGTCCGTCGGAGACCCAGTACTTC	CASRQGPSETQYF
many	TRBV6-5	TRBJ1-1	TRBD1	TGTGCCAGCAGTTCCTCGACAGGGGGGGATACTGAAGCTTTCTTT	CASSSSTGGDTEAFF
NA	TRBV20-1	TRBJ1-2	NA	TGCAGTGCTAGAGGTAGACAGCACTATGGCTACACCTTC	CSARGRQHYGYTF
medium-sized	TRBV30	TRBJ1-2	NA	TGTGCCTGGAGTGTAGGTGGGATCTATGGCTACACCTTC	CAWSVGGIYGYTF
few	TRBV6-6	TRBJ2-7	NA	TGTGCCAGCAGCCAGCGTCCTAACGAGCAGTACTTC	CASSQRPNEQYF
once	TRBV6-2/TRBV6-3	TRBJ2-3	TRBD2	TGTGCCAGCAGCGAGATAAGCGGGAGGGCCAAGACAGATACGCAGTATTTT	CASSEISGRAKTDTQYF
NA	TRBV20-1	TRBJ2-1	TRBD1	TGCAGTGCCTTTGAGGGGGCCGACAATGAGCAGTTCTTC	CSAFEGADNEQFF
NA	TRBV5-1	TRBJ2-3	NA	TGCGCCAGCAGCTTGGCCCCAGGAGGGGGCGAATTTTCTGATACGCAGTATTTT	CASSLAPGGGEFSDTQYF
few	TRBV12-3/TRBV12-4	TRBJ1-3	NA	TGTGCCAGCAGCACAGGGCCTGGAAACACCATATATTTT	CASSTGPGNTIYF
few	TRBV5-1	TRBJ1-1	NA	TGCGCCAGCAGCTTGGGACAGGATAGCACTGAAGCTTTCTTT	CASSLGQDSTEAFF
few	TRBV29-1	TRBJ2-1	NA	TGCAGCGTTGATAATGAGCAGTTCTTC	CSVDNEQFF
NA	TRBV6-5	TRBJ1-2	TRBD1	TGTGCCAGCAGTTACTTACAGGGGGCGCCGGAGGATGGCTACACCTTC	CASSYLQGAPEDGYTF
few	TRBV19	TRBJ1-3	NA	TGTGCCAGTAGTCGACTGTCTAGCTCTGGAAACACCATATATTTT	CASSRLSSSGNTIYF
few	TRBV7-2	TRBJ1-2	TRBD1	TGTGCCAGCAGTATCCCGGGCAGGGGGTCTGTCTATGGCTACACCTTC	CASSIPGRGSVYGYTF
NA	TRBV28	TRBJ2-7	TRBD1	TGTGCCAGCAGCCCCGGGACAGGGACCCTCGAGCAGTACTTC	CASSPGTGTLEQYF
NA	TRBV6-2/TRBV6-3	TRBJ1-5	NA	TGTGCCAGCAGTCGAATAGGGATTTCGACTCAGCTCCAGCATTTT	CASSRIGISTQLQHF
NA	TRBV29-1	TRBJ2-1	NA	TGCAGCGTTGGAGGCAGACTTAGGATCGAGCAGTTCTTC	CSVGGRLRIEQFF
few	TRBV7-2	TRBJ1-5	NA	TGTGCCAGCAGCTTAGTCGGCGTCTATAGCAATCAGCCCCAGCATTTT	CASSLVGVYSNQPQHF
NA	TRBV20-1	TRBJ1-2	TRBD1	TGCAGTCGTGGACAGGGAGGAGGTGGCTACACCTTC	CSRGQGGGGYTF
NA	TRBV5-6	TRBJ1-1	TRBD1	TGTGCCAGCAGCTTGGTGACAGGGGGGTATGAAGCTTTCTTT	CASSLVTGGYEAFF
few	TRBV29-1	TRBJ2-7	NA	TGCAGCGTTACCCCAGCGAACACCTACGAGCAGTACTTC	CSVTPANTYEQYF
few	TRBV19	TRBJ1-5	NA	TGTGCCAGTAGCCAAAGGATTCCCGTCGGCAATCAGCCCCAGCATTTT	CASSQRIPVGNQPQHF
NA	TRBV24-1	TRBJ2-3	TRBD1	TGTGCCACCAGCGCGACAGGGGATCTAGGGGATACGCAGTATTTT	CATSATGDLGDTQYF